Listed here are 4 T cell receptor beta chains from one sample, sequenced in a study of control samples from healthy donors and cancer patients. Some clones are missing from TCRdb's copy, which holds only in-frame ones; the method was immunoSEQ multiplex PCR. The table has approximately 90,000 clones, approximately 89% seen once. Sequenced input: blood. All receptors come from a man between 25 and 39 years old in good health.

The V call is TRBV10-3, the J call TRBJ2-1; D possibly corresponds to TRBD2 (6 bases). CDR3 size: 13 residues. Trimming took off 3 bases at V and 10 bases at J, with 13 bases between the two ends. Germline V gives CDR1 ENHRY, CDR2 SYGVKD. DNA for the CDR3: TGTGCCATCAGTGATGGAGGGGAGAGAGAGCAGTTCTTC. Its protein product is CAISDGGEREQFF.

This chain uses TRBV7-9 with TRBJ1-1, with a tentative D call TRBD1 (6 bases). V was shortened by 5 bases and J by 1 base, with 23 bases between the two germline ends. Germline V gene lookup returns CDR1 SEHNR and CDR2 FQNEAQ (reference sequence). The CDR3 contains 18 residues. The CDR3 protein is CASSRGGGTVGANTEAFF. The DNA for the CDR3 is TGTGCCAGCAGCCGTGGAGGAGGGACGGTGGGGGCGAACACTGAAGCTTTCTTT. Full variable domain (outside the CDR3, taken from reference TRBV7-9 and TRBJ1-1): DTGVSQNPRHKITKRGQNVTFRCDPISEHNRLYWYRQTLGQGPEFLTYFQNEAQLEKSRLLSDRFSAERPKGSFSTLEIQRTEQGDSAMYLCASSRGGGTVGANTEAFFGQGTRLTVV.

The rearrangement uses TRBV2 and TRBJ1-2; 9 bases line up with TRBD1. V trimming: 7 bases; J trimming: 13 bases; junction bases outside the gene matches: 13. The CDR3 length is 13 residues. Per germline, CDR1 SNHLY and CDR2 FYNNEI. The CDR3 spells CASIAGTGFVSTF. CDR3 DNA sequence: TGTGCCAGCATCGCCGGGACAGGGTTTGTAAGCACCTTC.

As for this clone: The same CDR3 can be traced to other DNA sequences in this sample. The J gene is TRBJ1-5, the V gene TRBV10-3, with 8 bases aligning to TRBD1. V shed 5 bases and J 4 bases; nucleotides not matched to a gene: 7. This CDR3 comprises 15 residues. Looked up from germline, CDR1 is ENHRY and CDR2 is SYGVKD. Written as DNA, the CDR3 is TGTGCCATCAGTAAGGACAGGGCGGGGAATCAGCCCCAGCATTTT. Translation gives CAISKDRAGNQPQHF.